This T cell receptor beta chain was observed in a study of shared clonotypes between healthy human individuals. Donors included only healthy HIV-negative adults lacking recent acute infections or vaccinations. TCRdb keeps only in-frame clones here, not all; method: immunoSEQ multiplex PCR. This sample has about 1.5 million clones, with approximately 98% found just once. The length of the CDR3 is 19 residues. Germline CDR1 is GTSNPN and CDR2 is SVGIG (reference sequence). V lost 3 bases, J lost 0 bases, and 17 bases stayed unmatched. The clonotype originates from a man aged 25-40 years in good health. Sequenced: naive CD4+ T cells sorted from blood. This sample's subset: CD45RA+ positively selected. V and J are TRBV30 and TRBJ2-7; 10 bases agree with TRBD1. The DNA of the CDR3 is TGTGCCTGGAGACAGGGACAGGGGATATATAGCGGGTCCTCCTACGAGCAGTACTTC. This gives the protein CAWRQGQGIYSGSSYEQYF.